These 18 T cell receptor beta chains originate from one sample sequenced in a study of blood T cell repertoires in COVID-19. Assay used: immunoSEQ multiplex PCR; TCRdb lists only in-frame clones, some missing. Among hundreds of thousands of clones, 75% to 85% were seen once, and the ten largest hold 9.5% to 15%. Sequenced: peripheral blood. Receptors originate from a woman aged 55-69 years with active or convalescent COVID-19.

The chain recombines TRBV30 with TRBJ2-7; D remains unclear. Deletions cut 4 bases from V and 1 base from J, with 11 bases between. The CDR3 length is 13 residues. Germline CDR1 GTSNPN, CDR2 SVGIG (reference sequence). The CDR3 loop is CAWISGGSYEQYF. In nucleotides, the CDR3 is TGTGCCTGGATCTCCGGCGGTTCCTACGAGCAGTACTTC. Complete variable domain (other parts from reference TRBV30 and TRBJ2-7): SQTIHQWPATLVQPVGSPLSLECTVEGTSNPNLYWYRQAAGRGLQLLFYSVGIGQISSEVPQNLSASRPQDRQFILSSKKLLLSDSGFYLCAWISGGSYEQYFGPGTRLTVT.

V and J are TRBV5-1 and TRBJ2-2; 7 bases agree with TRBD1. V was clipped by 3 bases and J by 1 base; unmatched bases: 12. This CDR3 is 18 amino acids long. Germline V lookup: CDR1 SGHRS, CDR2 YFSETQ. Written as DNA, the CDR3 is TGCGCCAGCAGCTGGCCCGGGACAGACTCCATGAACACCGGGGAGCTGTTTTTT. Translation: CASSWPGTDSMNTGELFF.

This clone was seen once. The chain links TRBV9 to TRBJ1-2; perhaps TRBD1 as D (5 bases). V lost 3 bases and J lost 3, with 18 bases in between. The CDR3 is made up of 16 amino acids. Germline assignment: CDR1 SGDLS and CDR2 YYNGEE. This CDR3 reads CASSGPGGRGYYGYTF. In DNA form, the CDR3 reads TGTGCCAGCAGCGGGCCCGGGGGGAGAGGGTACTATGGCTACACCTTC.

The chain combines TRBV6-1 with TRBJ2-1, with TRBD2 matching over 9 bases. V lost 3 bases to trimming and J lost 6 bases; unmatched junction nucleotides: 12. The germline CDR1 and CDR2 sequences are MNHNS and SASEGT. The CDR3 has 17 residues. The CDR3 DNA sequence: TGTGCCAGCAGTGACTATCTCAAAGCGGGGGGATCCAATGAGCAGTTCTTC. It yields the protein CASSDYLKAGGSNEQFF.

This clone was recorded only once. The V call is TRBV4-1, the J call TRBJ2-3; a possible D gene is TRBD1 (5 bases). CDR3 length equals 18 residues. Germline values: CDR1 MGHRA, CDR2 YSYEKL. V was cut by 0 bases and J by 2 bases, with 18 bases left in between. The CDR3 DNA is TGCGCCAGCAGCCAAGATTTGTTCGGCAGGGCAATCACAGATACGCAGTATTTT. It specifies CASSQDLFGRAITDTQYF.

The chain is built from TRBV3-1 (or the pseudogene TRBV3-2) and TRBJ1-4; 7 nucleotides line up with TRBD1. The germline V gene encodes CDR1 LGHDT and CDR2 YNNKEL (reference sequence). Trimming took 2 bases from V and 7 from J; bases not matched to a gene: 4. The CDR3 has 14 residues. In DNA form, the CDR3 reads TGTGCCAGCAGCCAATCCGACAGGGTTGAAAAACTGTTTTTT. Its translation: CASSQSDRVEKLFF.

V gene TRBV10-1 combines with J gene TRBJ2-4, with D possibly matching TRBD2 (6 bases). The germline CDR1 and CDR2 sequences are WNHNN and SYGVQD (reference sequence). V was clipped by 7 bases and J by 1 base, with 11 bases between them. The CDR3 runs to 14 residues. The CDR3 DNA is TGCGCCAGCAAGGAGGGGAGGGCCAAAAACATTCAGTACTTC. Protein product: CASKEGRAKNIQYF.

The genes are TRBV7-8 and TRBJ2-3, with D possibly being TRBD2 (5 bases). The CDR3 runs 15 residues. Trimming left V 6 bases short and J 1 base short, with 14 bases between. Germline-derived CDR1 and CDR2 are SGHVS and FQNEAQ. This CDR3 reads CASRELVGRTDTQYF. The CDR3 DNA is TGTGCCAGCAGGGAACTAGTGGGTCGCACAGATACGCAGTATTTT.

The CDR3 loop reads CASRRGGDWNYGYTF. DNA for the CDR3: TGTGCCAGTCGGCGGGGGGGGGATTGGAACTATGGCTACACCTTC. The V and J genes are TRBV19 and TRBJ1-2, with D possibly matching TRBD1 (5 bases). V gave up 8 bases and J gave up 2 bases, with 18 bases separating them. Germline CDR1 is LNHDA and CDR2 is SQIVND (reference sequence). This CDR3 is built from 15 residues.

The CDR3: CASSGQGASTEAFF. The CDR3 bases are TGTGCCAGCAGTGGACAGGGGGCCTCAACTGAAGCTTTCTTT. The chain is built from TRBV25-1 and TRBJ1-1; TRBD1 aligns across 10 bases. Germline-derived CDR1 and CDR2 are MGHDK and SYGVNS. The CDR3 is made up of 14 amino acids. The trim removed 4 bases at V and 5 bases at J, leaving 4 bases unmatched.

The chain employs TRBV30 and TRBJ2-5; tentatively, D is TRBD1 (6 bases). This CDR3 has 14 amino acids. V was pared by 5 bases and J by 4 bases, with 17 bases between. The germline gives CDR1 GTSNPN, CDR2 SVGIG (reference sequence). CDR3 amino acids: CAWDKQGRGETQYF. In DNA form, the CDR3 reads TGTGCCTGGGATAAACAGGGCCGAGGAGAGACCCAGTACTTC.

This chain links TRBV3-1 (or the pseudogene TRBV3-2) with TRBJ1-5; TRBD1 is a possible D gene (6 bases). The V and J ends lost 0 bases and 6 bases respectively, with 9 bases between them. The CDR3 is 14 amino acids. Germline CDR1 is LGHDT and CDR2 is YNNKEL (reference sequence). Here the CDR3 reads CASSQDQGLQPQHF. In DNA form, the CDR3 reads TGTGCCAGCAGCCAAGACCAGGGGCTTCAGCCCCAGCATTTT.

The chain joins TRBV19 to TRBJ1-6, with TRBD1 matching over 7 bases. The germline gives CDR1 LNHDA, CDR2 SQIVND (reference sequence). This CDR3 contains 15 residues. V dropped 5 bases and J dropped 7; count of bases not matched to a gene: 8. The CDR3 region is CASSRPQGPNSPLHF. The DNA of the CDR3 is TGTGCCAGTAGTCGACCACAGGGGCCGAATTCACCCCTCCACTTT.

The chain combines TRBV7-3 with TRBJ1-1, with D maybe TRBD1 (5 bases). CDR1 is SGHTA, CDR2 FQGTGA, per germline. The CDR3 totals 14 residues. With 4 bases removed from V and 2 bases from J, the gap between germline ends came to 11 bases. The CDR3 nucleotides read TGTGCCAGCAGCTCTGACAGACCTAACACTGAAGCTTTCTTT. It is translated as CASSSDRPNTEAFF.

The chain has TRBV6-5 and TRBJ1-2, with 10 bases that match TRBD1. Germline values: CDR1 MNHEY, CDR2 SVGAGI. The CDR3 is made up of 15 amino acids. Trimming removed 5 bases from V and 3 bases from J; junction bases left unmatched: 6. The CDR3 nucleotides read TGTGCCAGCAGTAACCGGGACAGGGGTCACTATGGCTACACCTTC. This translates into CASSNRDRGHYGYTF.

The chain links TRBV19 to TRBJ2-5, with 8 positions matching TRBD1. CDR3 length: 16 amino acids. V gave up 3 bases and J gave up 4 bases; unmatched junction bases: 10. Germline V gene sequence: CDR1 LNHDA, CDR2 SQIVND (reference sequence). The CDR3 region is CASSIGDRGSRETQYF. The CDR3 DNA reads as TGTGCCAGTAGTATCGGTGACAGGGGTTCCCGAGAGACCCAGTACTTC. The full variable domain, in which reference TRBV19 and TRBJ2-5 provide the parts outside the CDR3, is DGGITQSPKYLFRKEGQNVTLSCEQNLNHDAMYWYRQDPGQGLRLIYYSQIVNDFQKGDIAEGYSVSREKKESFPLTVTSAQKNPTAFYLCASSIGDRGSRETQYFGPGTRLLVL.

The chain recombines TRBV7-9 with TRBJ1-4; D unresolved. This CDR3 contains 12 residues. Trimming shortened V by 1 base and J by 7 bases, and 4 bases separated the two germline ends. CDR1 is SEHNR, CDR2 FQNEAQ, per germline (reference sequence). In DNA form, the CDR3 reads TGTGCCAGCAGCTTAGGAGGTGAAAAACTGTTTTTT. Translated: CASSLGGEKLFF.

The rearrangement joins TRBV7-9 to TRBJ1-4; D unclear. Germline V gives CDR1 SEHNR, CDR2 FQNEAQ (reference sequence). The CDR3 covers 14 residues. Trimming removed 2 bases at V and 8 bases at J, with 12 bases between. Here the CDR3 reads CASSLSWGEEKLFF. The CDR3 DNA sequence: TGTGCCAGCAGCTTAAGTTGGGGAGAAGAAAAACTGTTTTTT.